This TCR beta chain was captured in a study of early T cells in non-severe SARS-CoV-2 infection. Germline V CDR1 and CDR2: GTSNPN, SVGIG (reference sequence). The V and J ends lost 2 bases and 8 bases respectively, with 6 bases between them. This CDR3 has 11 amino acids. The TCR library protocol was used to attach unique molecular identifiers. These identifiers were attached to individual cDNA molecules. MiXCR, run by TCRdb on the 5' RACE reads, gives a single entry per CDR3 protein. Of some 33,000 distinct CDR3 sequences in the sample, approximately 5% are singletons; the top ten hold about an eighth.

The origin of this receptor is an adult who was a healthcare worker with PCR-confirmed SARS-CoV-2 infection or an uninfected control (not recorded which). The specimen sequenced was whole blood. The chain links TRBV30 to TRBJ2-2; the D is unclear. CDR3 DNA: TGTGCCTGGAGTTGGGAAGGGGAGCTGTTTTTT. This gives the protein CAWSWEGELFF.